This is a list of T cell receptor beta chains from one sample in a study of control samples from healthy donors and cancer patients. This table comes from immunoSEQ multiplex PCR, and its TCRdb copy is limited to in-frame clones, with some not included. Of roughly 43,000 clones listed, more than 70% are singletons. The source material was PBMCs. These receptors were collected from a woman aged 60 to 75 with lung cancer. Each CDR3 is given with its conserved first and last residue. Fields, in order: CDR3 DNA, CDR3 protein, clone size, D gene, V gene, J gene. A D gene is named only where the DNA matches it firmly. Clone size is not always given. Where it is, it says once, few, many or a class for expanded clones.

cdr3_nt: TGTGCCAGCAGTACGACCGACAATCAGCCCCAGCATTTT; cdr3_aa: CASSTTDNQPQHF; clone_size: .; d_call: .; v_call: TRBV28; j_call: TRBJ1-5
cdr3_nt: TGTGCCAGCAGCCAGGGACTTAACACCGGGGAGCTGTTTTTT; cdr3_aa: CASSQGLNTGELFF; clone_size: .; d_call: .; v_call: TRBV3-1/TRBV3-2; j_call: TRBJ2-2
cdr3_nt: TGTGCCAGCAGCCGGAGGGGACAGGGGGCCCACGAGCAGTACTTC; cdr3_aa: CASSRRGQGAHEQYF; clone_size: .; d_call: TRBD1; v_call: TRBV11-3; j_call: TRBJ2-7
cdr3_nt: TGTGCCAGCAGTCGCGGGACTAGCTATGAGCAGTTCTTC; cdr3_aa: CASSRGTSYEQFF; clone_size: once; d_call: TRBD2; v_call: TRBV12-3/TRBV12-4; j_call: TRBJ2-1
cdr3_nt: TGTGCCAGCAGGGGGGGGGATGATCAGCCCCAGCATTTT; cdr3_aa: CASRGGDDQPQHF; clone_size: once; d_call: .; v_call: TRBV4-2; j_call: TRBJ1-5
cdr3_nt: TGCGCCAGCAGTGGACAGGGGAAGGAGACCCAGTACTTC; cdr3_aa: CASSGQGKETQYF; clone_size: .; d_call: TRBD1; v_call: TRBV10-2; j_call: TRBJ2-5
cdr3_nt: TGTGCCAGCAGCGTCGGACTAGCGGGACCTTACGAGCAGTACTTC; cdr3_aa: CASSVGLAGPYEQYF; clone_size: .; d_call: TRBD2; v_call: TRBV9; j_call: TRBJ2-7
cdr3_nt: TGTGCCAGCAGTGACAGGGGTCGGGAGCAGTACTTC; cdr3_aa: CASSDRGREQYF; clone_size: .; d_call: TRBD1; v_call: TRBV12-3/TRBV12-4; j_call: TRBJ2-7
cdr3_nt: TGTGCCAGCAGCGTGGGACAGGGGGCTTTCTCTGGGGCCAACGTCCTGACTTTC; cdr3_aa: CASSVGQGAFSGANVLTF; clone_size: .; d_call: TRBD1; v_call: TRBV9; j_call: TRBJ2-6
cdr3_nt: TGTGCCAGCAGTCCCTCCGTGGGAGGTGAGACCCAGTACTTC; cdr3_aa: CASSPSVGGETQYF; clone_size: .; d_call: .; v_call: TRBV6-6; j_call: TRBJ2-5
cdr3_nt: TGTGCCAGCAGCTCCGGGACTAGCACCTACGAGCAGTACTTC; cdr3_aa: CASSSGTSTYEQYF; clone_size: .; d_call: TRBD2; v_call: TRBV7-9; j_call: TRBJ2-7
cdr3_nt: TGTGCCAGCAGCTCCAGCCTAAGGGCCAACGTCCTGACTTTC; cdr3_aa: CASSSSLRANVLTF; clone_size: .; d_call: .; v_call: TRBV7-9; j_call: TRBJ2-6
cdr3_nt: TGTGCCTGGGACAGGGCGTCTGAAAAACTGTTTTTT; cdr3_aa: CAWDRASEKLFF; clone_size: .; d_call: TRBD1; v_call: TRBV30; j_call: TRBJ1-4
cdr3_nt: TGTGCCACCAGCACTCCCCGGGGAGCCTACACAGATACGCAGTATTTT; cdr3_aa: CATSTPRGAYTDTQYF; clone_size: .; d_call: .; v_call: TRBV15; j_call: TRBJ2-3
cdr3_nt: TGTGCCACCAGTGTCCGAGGCATTGGGGCAGATTACAATGAGCAGTTCTTC; cdr3_aa: CATSVRGIGADYNEQFF; clone_size: .; d_call: .; v_call: TRBV24-1; j_call: TRBJ2-1
cdr3_nt: TGTGCCAGCAGTTATCTAGCGGGATACAATGAGCAGTTCTTC; cdr3_aa: CASSYLAGYNEQFF; clone_size: .; d_call: TRBD2; v_call: TRBV6-6; j_call: TRBJ2-1
cdr3_nt: TGTGCCAGCAGTTTAATACCACCTGGTGCAGGGGGAGCTTTCTTT; cdr3_aa: CASSLIPPGAGGAFF; clone_size: .; d_call: TRBD1; v_call: TRBV28; j_call: TRBJ1-1
cdr3_nt: TGTGCCAGCAGCTTGACAGGGGGGAGGCAAGAGACCCAGTACTTC; cdr3_aa: CASSLTGGRQETQYF; clone_size: .; d_call: TRBD1; v_call: TRBV11-2; j_call: TRBJ2-5
cdr3_nt: TGCGCCAGCAGCCTTAGCGGGAGGCCTTCCTACGAGCAGTACTTC; cdr3_aa: CASSLSGRPSYEQYF; clone_size: .; d_call: TRBD2; v_call: TRBV4-3; j_call: TRBJ2-7
cdr3_nt: TGTGCCAGCAGCGTAGGTGGGGAGAATCAGCCCCAGCATTTT; cdr3_aa: CASSVGGENQPQHF; clone_size: few; d_call: .; v_call: TRBV9; j_call: TRBJ1-5
cdr3_nt: TGCGCCAGCAGAGACCTAGCGGGTACATCGGGGGAGACCCAGTACTTC; cdr3_aa: CASRDLAGTSGETQYF; clone_size: .; d_call: TRBD2; v_call: TRBV10-2; j_call: TRBJ2-5
cdr3_nt: TGTGCCAGCAGCCAAGATGGTTTTTGGGCAGACAGCTATGGCTACACCTTC; cdr3_aa: CASSQDGFWADSYGYTF; clone_size: .; d_call: .; v_call: TRBV3-1/TRBV3-2; j_call: TRBJ1-2
cdr3_nt: TGTGCCAGCAGTCAGACGGACCGCTCAACCGAGCATTTT; cdr3_aa: CASSQTDRSTEHF; clone_size: .; d_call: .; v_call: TRBV28; j_call: TRBJ1-5
cdr3_nt: TGTGCCAGCAGCTTAGCAGATGCAGGTCGCTACGAGCAGTACTTC; cdr3_aa: CASSLADAGRYEQYF; clone_size: .; d_call: .; v_call: TRBV7-2; j_call: TRBJ2-7
cdr3_nt: TGTGCCATCAGATCGGGACAGGGGGACATTATGAACACTGAAGCTTTCTTT; cdr3_aa: CAIRSGQGDIMNTEAFF; clone_size: .; d_call: TRBD1; v_call: TRBV10-3; j_call: TRBJ1-1
cdr3_nt: TGTGCCAGCGCTAACAGGGAGAGCTATGGCTACACCTTC; cdr3_aa: CASANRESYGYTF; clone_size: .; d_call: .; v_call: TRBV7-2; j_call: TRBJ1-2
cdr3_nt: TGTGCCAGCAGCTTAGGAGGGGACGGCTCCTACGAGCAGTACTTC; cdr3_aa: CASSLGGDGSYEQYF; clone_size: .; d_call: .; v_call: TRBV7-3; j_call: TRBJ2-7
cdr3_nt: TGTGCCAGCAGCCTTCGGTTAAGGGCTACTAGCGGGGCCTACGAGCAGTACTTC; cdr3_aa: CASSLRLRATSGAYEQYF; clone_size: .; d_call: TRBD2; v_call: TRBV3-1/TRBV3-2; j_call: TRBJ2-7
cdr3_nt: TGCGCCAGCAGCCAAGACGATGCCAAAAACATTCAGTACTTC; cdr3_aa: CASSQDDAKNIQYF; clone_size: .; d_call: .; v_call: TRBV4-1; j_call: TRBJ2-4
cdr3_nt: TGTGCCAGCAGCTTAGGGGGCTCTTATGAAGAGACCCAGTACTTC; cdr3_aa: CASSLGGSYEETQYF; clone_size: .; d_call: .; v_call: TRBV7-2; j_call: TRBJ2-5
cdr3_nt: TGTGCCACCAGCTTTGGACAGGGGGCGAACGACGAGCAGTACTTC; cdr3_aa: CATSFGQGANDEQYF; clone_size: .; d_call: TRBD1; v_call: TRBV15; j_call: TRBJ2-7
cdr3_nt: TGTGCCAGCAGTTACTCCCGACTAGCGGGAGGTATCAGTAATGAGCAGTTCTTC; cdr3_aa: CASSYSRLAGGISNEQFF; clone_size: .; d_call: TRBD2; v_call: TRBV6-2/TRBV6-3; j_call: TRBJ2-1